The TCR beta chain described here comes from a study of blood T cells in healthy people across ages. V lost 0 bases and J 7 bases, leaving 14 bases between the germline ends. The CDR3 has 15 amino acids. The germline V gene encodes CDR1 SGDLS and CDR2 YYNGEE. Through a sample-barcoded 5' primer and a J-beta primer mix, a second PCR was run for 7 to 11 cycles. TCRdb re-derived calls from the 5' RACE reads in MiXCR, one entry per CDR3 protein. The sample carries around 1,800,000 distinct CDR3 sequences, 35% to 50% recorded once. A minimum of 6 micrograms of total RNA was extracted per sample. The TCR originated in a human donor in good health. The sample consisted of blood. The rearrangement links TRBV9 to TRBJ1-5; possibly TRBD1 for D (6 bases). The CDR3 protein is CASSVASGAGQPQHF. The CDR3 DNA follows: TGTGCCAGCAGCGTAGCTTCGGGGGCCGGGCAGCCCCAGCATTTT.